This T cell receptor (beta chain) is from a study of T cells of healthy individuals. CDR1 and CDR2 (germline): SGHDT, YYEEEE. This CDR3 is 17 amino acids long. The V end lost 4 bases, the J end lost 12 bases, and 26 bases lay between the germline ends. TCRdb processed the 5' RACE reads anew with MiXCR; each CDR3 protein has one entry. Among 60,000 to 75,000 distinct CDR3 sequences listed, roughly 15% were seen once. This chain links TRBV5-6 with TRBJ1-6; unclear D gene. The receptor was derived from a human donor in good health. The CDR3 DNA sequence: TGTGCCAGCAGCCTCCCCCCCGGCACGGGGTCACGAGTACCCCTCCACTTT. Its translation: CASSLPPGTGSRVPLHF.